These T cell receptor beta chains were read from a single sample in a study of shared clonotypes between healthy human individuals. Produced via immunoSEQ multiplex PCR; TCRdb's table is partial and in-frame only. The sample shows a few million clones, around 95% of them seen only once. Sequencing was carried out using naive CD8+ T cells from PBMCs. These receptors were collected from a man between 18 and 29 years old in good health. Some clones in this sample may be carry-over from other donors' samples. Each CDR3 is given with its conserved first and last residue. The D gene is left open where the match is weak. The size entry is marked missing in some rows and otherwise reads once, few, many or a size class.

V gene,J gene,D gene,clone size,CDR3 length,CDR3 DNA,CDR3 protein
TRBV5-5,TRBJ2-5,-,-,16,TGTGCCAGCAGCTTAGAGGGCGGGGGCCCCGGAGAGACCCAGTACTTC,CASSLEGGGPGETQYF
TRBV5-1,TRBJ2-3,-,-,16,TGCGCCAGCAGCTTGAGACTCTCTACCCGCACAGATACGCAGTATTTT,CASSLRLSTRTDTQYF
TRBV5-6,TRBJ1-3,-,-,14,TGTGCCAGCAGCTCCGGGGGCTCTGGAAACACCATATATTTT,CASSSGGSGNTIYF
TRBV6-5,TRBJ2-3,TRBD1,-,14,TGTGCCAGCAGTTGGGGACAGCTCACAGATACGCAGTATTTT,CASSWGQLTDTQYF
TRBV5-4,TRBJ2-7,-,-,13,TGTGCCAGCAGCTTGGGGACCCTAGGCGAGCAGTACTTC,CASSLGTLGEQYF
TRBV9,TRBJ2-2,TRBD2,-,16,TGTGCCAGCAGCGTAGACGGGACTAGCGCCACCGGGGAGCTGTTTTTT,CASSVDGTSATGELFF
TRBV29-1,TRBJ2-1,TRBD1,-,13,TGCAGCATCACAGGGGGCCAGGTCAATGAGCAGTTCTTC,CSITGGQVNEQFF
TRBV5-1,TRBJ2-2,-,once,13,TGCGCCAGCAGACAGCCGAACACCGGGGAGCTGTTTTTT,CASRQPNTGELFF
TRBV4-2,TRBJ2-7,TRBD2,-,17,TGTGCCAGCAGCCAGGGGGGACTAGCGGGAAGTAACCACGAGCAGTACTTC,CASSQGGLAGSNHEQYF
TRBV6-5,TRBJ2-3,-,-,13,TGTGCCAGCGGACAGCACAAGATTGATACGCAGTATTTT,CASGQHKIDTQYF
TRBV15,TRBJ2-3,TRBD2,-,15,TGTGCCACCAGCAGAGGAGCGGGAGCAGGAGATACGCAGTATTTT,CATSRGAGAGDTQYF
TRBV7-8,TRBJ2-7,TRBD1,-,14,TGTGCCAGCAGCTTGCGAGACAGGGGCTACGAGCAGTACTTC,CASSLRDRGYEQYF
TRBV7-8,TRBJ1-1,-,-,14,TGTGCCAGCAGCTTAGCGGAGGCGGACACTGAAGCTTTCTTT,CASSLAEADTEAFF
TRBV7-3,TRBJ2-3,TRBD2,-,15,TGTGCCAGCAGCACCGGGACTAGCGGGAGCGATACGCAGTATTTT,CASSTGTSGSDTQYF
TRBV4-3,TRBJ1-1,-,-,17,TGCGCCAGCAGCCAGGTCCCCGGGGCAGGGATGAACACTGAAGCTTTCTTT,CASSQVPGAGMNTEAFF
TRBV28,TRBJ1-2,-,-,15,TGTGCCAGCAGTAACCCGGACACGATTTTCTATGGCTACACCTTC,CASSNPDTIFYGYTF
TRBV19,TRBJ2-7,-,-,15,TGTGCCAGTAGTACCAGGACATATGGGTCCTACGAGCAGTACTTC,CASSTRTYGSYEQYF
TRBV5-1,TRBJ2-7,-,-,18,TGCGCCAGCAGCTTGGTTATACCGGGACACGACATCTCCTACGAGCAGTACTTC,CASSLVIPGHDISYEQYF
TRBV6-1,TRBJ2-7,TRBD1,-,14,TGTGCCAGCAGTGAGGACAGGGGGTCCTACGAGCAGTACTTC,CASSEDRGSYEQYF
TRBV7-9,TRBJ1-4,-,-,15,TGTGCCAGCAGCGAGAAGCTGACTAACAGGGAAAAACTGTTTTTT,CASSEKLTNREKLFF
TRBV12-5,TRBJ2-3,TRBD1,-,15,TGTGCTAGTGCCATCGGGACAGCCAACACAGATACGCAGTATTTT,CASAIGTANTDTQYF
TRBV7-8,TRBJ2-1,-,once,14,TGTGCCAGCAGCTTAGATCGGGGATACAATGAGCAGTTCTTC,CASSLDRGYNEQFF
TRBV9,TRBJ2-1,-,-,15,TGTGCCAGCAGCGTCGCGGGACTCCAGAACAATGAGCAGTTCTTC,CASSVAGLQNNEQFF
TRBV7-2,TRBJ1-5,TRBD1,-,14,TGTGCCAGCAGTTATGGGACAGGGAATCAGCCCCAGCATTTT,CASSYGTGNQPQHF
TRBV29-1,TRBJ2-2,-,-,14,TGCAGCGTCCCGGGACAAACAAACACCGGGGAGCTGTTTTTT,CSVPGQTNTGELFF
TRBV7-9,TRBJ2-4,-,-,12,TGTGCCAGCAGCTTCGGTCGAAACATTCAGTACTTC,CASSFGRNIQYF
TRBV6-6,TRBJ2-7,TRBD1,-,15,TGTGCCAGCGCCTTGACAGGGGCCGAATCCTACGAGCAGTACTTC,CASALTGAESYEQYF
TRBV5-8,TRBJ2-7,-,-,13,TGTGCCAGCAGCTTCCAAGGGTCTTACGAGCAGTACTTC,CASSFQGSYEQYF
TRBV12-5,TRBJ2-5,-,-,14,TGTGCTAGTGGTGGGGACGGACCAAGAGAGGCCCAGTACTTC,CASGGDGPREAQYF
TRBV9,TRBJ1-1,-,-,14,TGTGCCAGCAGCGTATCCCGGGGCTTTACTGAAGCTTTCTTT,CASSVSRGFTEAFF
TRBV4-2,TRBJ2-7,TRBD2,-,16,TGTGCCAGCAGCCAGGGACTAGCGGGAGGCTCCTACGAGCAGTACTTC,CASSQGLAGGSYEQYF
TRBV28,TRBJ2-7,TRBD1,-,14,TGTGCCAGCAGTTGGACAGGGGGCTCCTACGAGCAGTACTTC,CASSWTGGSYEQYF
TRBV5-6,TRBJ2-5,-,-,17,TGTGCCAGCAGCCCAACCACTGACAGGGAGGGCCCAGAGACCCAGTACTTC,CASSPTTDREGPETQYF
TRBV5-1,TRBJ2-5,-,-,14,TGCGCCAGCAGCTTGGCACAGGTTCGGGAGACCCAGTACTTC,CASSLAQVRETQYF
TRBV9,TRBJ2-1,TRBD1,-,15,TGTGCCAGCAGTCCCGACAGGGGCTCCTACAATGAGCAGTTCTTC,CASSPDRGSYNEQFF
TRBV5-1,TRBJ2-7,-,-,13,TGCGCCAGCAGCTTTGCGGGGTCCTACGAGCAGTACTTC,CASSFAGSYEQYF
TRBV4-1,TRBJ2-6,TRBD1,-,16,TGCGCCAGCAGCCACGGACAGGTAACTGGGGCCAACGTCCTGACTTTC,CASSHGQVTGANVLTF
TRBV19,TRBJ2-7,-,-,14,TGTGCCAGTAGGCCCGCGGGATTCTCCTACGAGCAGTACTTC,CASRPAGFSYEQYF
TRBV27,TRBJ2-1,TRBD2,-,16,TGTGCCAGCAGACGTTCGGGAGGGCCTAACTACAATGAGCAGTTCTTC,CASRRSGGPNYNEQFF
TRBV5-1,TRBJ2-7,-,-,15,TGCGCCAGCAGCTCGGCAGGAGGGGCCTTTGGCGAGCAGTACTTC,CASSSAGGAFGEQYF
TRBV7-9,TRBJ1-5,-,-,14,TGTGCCAGCAGCCAGGATAATTTAAATCAGCCCCAGCATTTT,CASSQDNLNQPQHF
TRBV7-3,TRBJ2-7,TRBD1,-,13,TGTGCCAGCAGCTCAACAGGGGGCGACGAGCAGTACTTC,CASSSTGGDEQYF
TRBV28,TRBJ1-5,-,-,18,TGTGCCAGCAGTTTAAGACCGCACGGGGCTTATAGCAATCAGCCCCAGCATTTT,CASSLRPHGAYSNQPQHF
TRBV11-2,TRBJ2-3,-,once,16,TGTGCCAGCAGCAAACGCGGGACAGTCAAAGAAGATACGCAGTATTTT,CASSKRGTVKEDTQYF
TRBV7-9,TRBJ1-1,-,few,15,TGTGCCAGCAGCTTCTCTATGACACCGAACACTGAAGCTTTCTTT,CASSFSMTPNTEAFF
TRBV4-1,TRBJ1-2,-,once,13,TGCGCCAGCAGCCAAGATGCGGTGCGGGGCTACACCTTC,CASSQDAVRGYTF
TRBV9,TRBJ2-4,TRBD1,-,15,TGTGCCAGCAGCGCACCGGGACAGGGGAGCGGCATTCAGTACTTC,CASSAPGQGSGIQYF